This T cell receptor (beta chain) was captured in a study of identical twins. General study findings and limits: While abundant cord blood beta clonotypes carried fewer insertions, memory repertoires showed no such pattern. The analysis was cross-sectional rather than longitudinal within donors.

TCRdb reanalysed the 5' RACE reads using MiXCR and keeps one entry per CDR3 protein. This table has 240,000 or so distinct CDR3 sequences, roughly 7% appearing once. Notes on this clonotype: Its cognate antigen is unknown.

The CDR3 has 14 residues. Germline CDR1 KGHSH, CDR2 LQKENI. The V gene lost 2 bases and the J gene lost 3 bases, with 10 bases spanning the gap. This same sample was also part of a study on yellow fever vaccine responses in identical twins. Per that study: Reportedly, twins' vaccine T cell responses looked partly convergent and partly personalized.

Sequenced: memory (CD45RO+) T cells sorted from blood. The TCR originated in a woman in her late teens or twenties in good health. The chain employs TRBV18 and TRBJ1-2, with D unclear. Here the CDR3 DNA reads TGTGCCAGCTCACCAGCTGGGAGCGACTATGGCTACACCTTC. It translates to CASSPAGSDYGYTF.